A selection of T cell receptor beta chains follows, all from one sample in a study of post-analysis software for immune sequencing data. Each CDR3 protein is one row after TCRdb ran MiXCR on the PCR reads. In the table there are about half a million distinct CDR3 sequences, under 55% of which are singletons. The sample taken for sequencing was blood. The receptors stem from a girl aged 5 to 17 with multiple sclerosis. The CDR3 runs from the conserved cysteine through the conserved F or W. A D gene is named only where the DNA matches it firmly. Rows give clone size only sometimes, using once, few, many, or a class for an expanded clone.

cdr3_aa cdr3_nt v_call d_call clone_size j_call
CSVMREGAQETQYF TGCAGCGTTATGAGGGAAGGGGCCCAAGAGACCCAGTACTTC TRBV29-1 - - TRBJ2-5
CASSQFLDRRTSYEQYF TGTGCCAGCAGCCAATTCCTTGATCGGAGAACCTCCTACGAGCAGTACTTC TRBV6-2/TRBV6-3 - - TRBJ2-7
CASSQDLAGRLYEQYF TGCGCCAGCAGCCAAGATTTGGCGGGAAGACTCTACGAGCAGTACTTC TRBV4-3 - once TRBJ2-7
CANRGGEQFF TGTGCCAACAGGGGGGGTGAGCAGTTCTTC TRBV6-6 - few TRBJ2-1
CASSLEGGNSYNEQFF TGCGCCAGCAGCTTGGAGGGCGGGAACTCCTACAATGAGCAGTTCTTC TRBV5-1 - - TRBJ2-1
CASSLSGTGNEQYF TGCGCCAGCAGCTTATCCGGGACAGGGAACGAGCAGTACTTC TRBV5-1 TRBD1 - TRBJ2-7
CSATKHGPSRKLFF TGCAGTGCTACGAAACATGGGCCTTCGCGAAAACTGTTTTTT TRBV20-1 - once TRBJ1-4
CSGGGNTEAFF TGCAGCGGAGGAGGGAACACTGAAGCTTTCTTT TRBV29-1 - few TRBJ1-1
CASSPELTNEQFF TGCGCCAGCAGCCCCGAGTTAACCAATGAGCAGTTCTTC TRBV5-1 - - TRBJ2-1
CASSWTVNYGYTF TGTGCCAGCAGTTGGACAGTCAACTATGGCTACACCTTC TRBV27 - - TRBJ1-2
CSAPGLAGDYEQYF TGCAGTGCGCCAGGACTAGCGGGAGACTACGAGCAGTACTTC TRBV20-1 TRBD2 - TRBJ2-7
CAGSPGLLDVTGELFF TGTGCCGGCAGCCCCGGCCTACTAGATGTCACCGGGGAGCTGTTTTTT TRBV7-3 - - TRBJ2-2
CASSVGGRTDEQYF TGTGCCAGCAGCGTAGGTGGGAGAACGGACGAGCAGTACTTC TRBV9 - few TRBJ2-7
CASSYGELAKNIQYF TGTGCCAGCAGTTACGGGGAACTAGCCAAAAACATTCAGTACTTC TRBV6-5 - few TRBJ2-4
CASSLARSQGDGYTF TGTGCCAGCAGCTTAGCGAGGTCACAGGGGGATGGCTACACCTTC TRBV7-8 TRBD1 - TRBJ1-2
CASSSPTAHNEQFF TGCGCCAGCAGTTCACCTACAGCACACAATGAGCAGTTCTTC TRBV4-1 - few TRBJ2-1
CASSNRGDYGYTF TGTGCCAGCAGTAACAGGGGTGACTATGGCTACACCTTC TRBV28 TRBD1 few TRBJ1-2
CASSLNGDIDGTDTQYF TGCGCCAGCAGCTTGAACGGGGACATCGACGGCACAGATACGCAGTATTTT TRBV5-1 - - TRBJ2-3
CASSRGPFSYEQYF TGTGCCAGCAGCCGGGGTCCCTTCTCCTACGAGCAGTACTTC TRBV28 - - TRBJ2-7
CAINGGMLTDTQYF TGTGCCATCAACGGGGGAATGCTGACAGATACGCAGTATTTT TRBV10-3 - - TRBJ2-3
CASRNDLLTDTQYF TGTGCCAGCAGGAACGACTTACTCACAGATACGCAGTATTTT TRBV12-3/TRBV12-4 - - TRBJ2-3